The source of this TCR beta chain is a study of STAT3 mutations in large granular lymphocyte leukemia. Study-level findings and limits: No sample exists from the first appearance of each clone. At least one immunodominant TCR beta clonotype appeared in every T-cell large granular lymphocyte leukemia patient.

Germline V gene sequence: CDR1 SNHLY, CDR2 FYNNEI. The ends were cut back, 8 bases at V and 14 bases at J, with 10 bases in the middle. CDR3 length: 10 amino acids. Assay used: immunoSEQ multiplex PCR; TCRdb lists only in-frame clones, some missing. The sample carries over 8,500 clones, approximately 87% recorded once. A word on this clone: Its antigen remains unidentified.

The genes are TRBV2 and TRBJ1-6; D is unresolved. Sequences were obtained from peripheral blood mononuclear cells. The sequence was obtained from an elderly man with T-cell large granular lymphocyte leukemia. Some clones in this sample may be carry-over from other donors' samples. The CDR3 spells CASSGSALHF. CDR3 nucleotide sequence: TGTGCCAGCTCCGGTTCGGCCCTCCACTTT.